Listed below are T cell receptor beta chains from one sample, sequenced in a study of cytomegalovirus exposure and HLA in healthy donors. Here immunoSEQ multiplex PCR was the method, and the copy in TCRdb shows in-frame clones only, minus some. Of more than 110,000 clones listed, 75% to 90% were seen once; the top ten hold 1.2%. Sequences were obtained from PBMCs. These receptors were collected from a female donor in good health and CMV-seronegative. CDR3s include the opening cysteine and the closing phenylalanine or tryptophan. A D gene is named only where the DNA matches it firmly. Clone size is given for some rows only: seen once, a few or many times, or a class if the clone is expanded.

V gene,J gene,clone size,D gene,CDR3 DNA,CDR3 protein
TRBV9,TRBJ2-7,few,TRBD1,TGTGCCAGCAGCGTAGGGGACAGCTCCTACGAGCAGTACTTC,CASSVGDSSYEQYF
TRBV9,TRBJ1-1,.,.,TGTGCCAGCAGCGAAAGGGGAAGAGACACTGAAGCTTTCTTT,CASSERGRDTEAFF
TRBV4-1,TRBJ2-7,.,TRBD1,TGCGCCAGCAGCCAACTACAGCCAGGGACAGGGGCCTACGAGCAGTACTTC,CASSQLQPGTGAYEQYF
TRBV28,TRBJ1-5,.,TRBD1,TGTGCCAGCAGTTCACAACAGGGGCCGGGTGGTCAGCCCCAGCATTTT,CASSSQQGPGGQPQHF
TRBV5-1,TRBJ1-1,.,.,TGCGCCAGCAGCTTGGGCCCAGTGGGAGGAGACACTGAAGCTTTCTTT,CASSLGPVGGDTEAFF
TRBV4-1,TRBJ1-5,.,.,TGCGCCAGCAGCAGATTGCTGGGAGGGGATCCCCAGCATTTT,CASSRLLGGDPQHF
TRBV6-1,TRBJ2-7,.,.,TGTGCCAGCGGCAGCTACGAGCAGTACTTC,CASGSYEQYF
TRBV5-1,TRBJ1-1,.,TRBD1,TGCGCCAGCAGCTCGGGACAGGGTGGCACTGAAGCTTTCTTT,CASSSGQGGTEAFF
TRBV2,TRBJ1-1,.,.,TGTGCCAGCAGTGAAGAAAAAGTTACAGTCACTGAAGCTTTCTTT,CASSEEKVTVTEAFF
TRBV19,TRBJ2-5,.,.,TGTGCCAGTAGTATAACGGCACTTGGAGGCCAAGAGACCCAGTACTTC,CASSITALGGQETQYF
TRBV28,TRBJ2-2,.,.,TGTGCCAGCAGCCAGGGTTGGGGGGAGCTGTTTTTT,CASSQGWGELFF
TRBV2,TRBJ1-3,.,TRBD1,TGTGCCAGCAGTGAAGGGACAGGCGGAAACACCATATATTTT,CASSEGTGGNTIYF
TRBV5-1,TRBJ1-5,.,TRBD1,TGCGCCAGCAGCCCCGGACAGGGGATGTTGGAGCCCCAGCATTTT,CASSPGQGMLEPQHF
TRBV4-1,TRBJ1-5,.,.,TGCGCCAGCAGCCAAGTACATCAGGGTAGACAGCCCCAGCATTTT,CASSQVHQGRQPQHF
TRBV27,TRBJ2-1,.,TRBD2,TGTGCCAGCAGCTCCGGACTAGCCGTTTACAATGAGCAGTTCTTC,CASSSGLAVYNEQFF
TRBV6-5,TRBJ1-6,.,TRBD1,TGTGCCAGCAGTACCCTTACAGGGGGCAAGTCACCCCTCCACTTT,CASSTLTGGKSPLHF
TRBV30,TRBJ2-1,.,TRBD1,TGTGCCTGGAACCCAGGGGGCCTCTCCTACAATGAGCAGTTCTTC,CAWNPGGLSYNEQFF
TRBV14,TRBJ1-1,.,.,TGTGCCAGCAGCCAAGGTGGAGGAGCGAACACTGAAGCTTTCTTT,CASSQGGGANTEAFF
TRBV4-1,TRBJ2-7,.,TRBD1,TGCGCCAGCAGCCAAGCCGGGGACAGACCCTACGAGCAGTACTTC,CASSQAGDRPYEQYF
TRBV9,TRBJ2-7,.,.,TGTGCCAGCAGCTCTCTCTACGAGCAGTACTTC,CASSSLYEQYF
TRBV28,TRBJ2-1,.,TRBD2,TGTGCCAGCAGTTTAGGTATTAGCGGGGACAATGAGCAGTTCTTC,CASSLGISGDNEQFF
TRBV4-1,TRBJ1-1,.,.,TGCGCCAGCAGCCAAGATAATCGAGGTACTGAAGCTTTCTTT,CASSQDNRGTEAFF
TRBV6-1,TRBJ1-5,.,.,TGTGCCAGCAGTGGGACAGCTAGCAATCAGCCCCAGCATTTT,CASSGTASNQPQHF
TRBV11-1,TRBJ1-1,.,.,TGTGCCAGCAGCTCACTAAACAGCGGGGTGAACACTGAAGCTTTCTTT,CASSSLNSGVNTEAFF
TRBV27,TRBJ2-6,once,.,TGTGCCAGCACCCGGCTCGGGTCTGGGGCCAACGTCCTGACTTTC,CASTRLGSGANVLTF
TRBV6-6,TRBJ1-1,.,.,TGTGCCAGCAGTTACTCTATTGGGGGCCCCAGAACTGAAGCTTTCTTT,CASSYSIGGPRTEAFF
TRBV28,TRBJ1-5,.,.,TGTGCCAGCAGTTTAACAGGGATCTGGAATCAGCCCCAGCATTTT,CASSLTGIWNQPQHF
TRBV2,TRBJ2-1,.,TRBD1,TGTGCCAGCAGTGAAGATAAGGGGGCTAGTTACAATGAGCAGTTCTTC,CASSEDKGASYNEQFF
TRBV6-1,TRBJ1-1,.,.,TGTGCCAGCAGTGAAGCGCAGGGTAGGACTGAAGCTTTCTTT,CASSEAQGRTEAFF
TRBV9,TRBJ2-5,.,.,TGTGCCAGCAGCGTAGCGCCAGGGCCGCCCCAAGAGACCCAGTACTTC,CASSVAPGPPQETQYF
TRBV9,TRBJ2-3,.,.,TGTGCCAGCAGCGTAATCCCCGGGGGTAGCGGAAACACAGATACGCAGTATTTT,CASSVIPGGSGNTDTQYF
TRBV5-4,TRBJ1-4,.,.,TGTGCCAGCAGAGCGGGGTCTGGGGAAAAACTGTTTTTT,CASRAGSGEKLFF
TRBV5-1,TRBJ2-1,.,.,TGCGCCAGCAGCACAGGTGGTGAGAATGAGCAGTTCTTC,CASSTGGENEQFF
TRBV28,TRBJ1-5,.,.,TGTGCCAGCAGACAGCTCCATCAGCCCCAGCATTTT,CASRQLHQPQHF
TRBV28,TRBJ2-7,.,TRBD2,TGTGCCAGCACCGAGACTAGCCTCTACGAGCAGTACTTC,CASTETSLYEQYF
TRBV28,TRBJ1-3,.,.,TGTGCCAGCAGTTTACCCCTCGGTCGAAACACCATATATTTT,CASSLPLGRNTIYF
TRBV4-1,TRBJ1-5,.,TRBD1,TGCGCCAGCAGCCCTTCGACAGGGTTTACAGGAAACAATCAGCCCCAGCATTTT,CASSPSTGFTGNNQPQHF
TRBV30,TRBJ2-5,few,.,TGTGCCTGGAGTCCGGGGATTGCTGCGGAGACCCAGTACTTC,CAWSPGIAAETQYF
TRBV6-6,TRBJ1-2,.,.,TGTGCCAGCAGTTACGAAACAGGGAGTGTTGAGGGCTACACCTTC,CASSYETGSVEGYTF
TRBV19,TRBJ1-4,few,.,TGTGCCAGTAGTATCCCGGGGTCAACTAATGAAAAACTGTTTTTT,CASSIPGSTNEKLFF
TRBV7-2,TRBJ1-1,.,TRBD1,TGTGCCAGCAGCTCATACGGACAGGGAACTGAAGCTTTCTTT,CASSSYGQGTEAFF
TRBV9,TRBJ2-7,once,.,TGTGCCAGCAGCGTAGTGAGCGGAGGGTCCGACGAGCAGTACTTC,CASSVVSGGSDEQYF
TRBV19,TRBJ2-7,.,.,TGTGCCAGTAGTCCATTGACAGCCACCTACGAGCAGTACTTC,CASSPLTATYEQYF
TRBV30,TRBJ2-5,once,.,TGTGCCTGGAGTGTACCCAGGGTAGAGACCCAGTACTTC,CAWSVPRVETQYF
TRBV5-1,TRBJ2-3,.,TRBD2,TGCGCCAGCAGCTTGGACGGGGGGGGCCCAGATACGCAGTATTTT,CASSLDGGGPDTQYF
TRBV7-3,TRBJ2-7,.,TRBD1,TGTGCCAGCAGCCAGGACAGGCCAGATGAGCAGTACTTC,CASSQDRPDEQYF
TRBV15,TRBJ2-3,.,.,TGTGCCACCAGCGGTCGCGGGCTCCCAGATACGCAGTATTTT,CATSGRGLPDTQYF
TRBV6-5,TRBJ2-7,.,TRBD2,TGTGCCAGCAGAAGACCAGCGGGAGGCGGCGAGCAGTACTTC,CASRRPAGGGEQYF
TRBV19,TRBJ2-1,once,TRBD1,TGTGCCAGTAGTATAGGGACAGGCGACAATGAGCAGTTCTTC,CASSIGTGDNEQFF
TRBV27,TRBJ2-3,once,.,TGTGCCACTCGAGGAACCTCTAGCACAGATACGCAGTATTTT,CATRGTSSTDTQYF
TRBV4-2,TRBJ2-1,.,.,TGTGCCAGCAGTCAAGGAGGGGAGCAGTTCTTC,CASSQGGEQFF
TRBV10-3,TRBJ2-3,.,TRBD2,TGTGCCACGGGAGGGGTGGGCACAGATACGCAGTATTTT,CATGGVGTDTQYF
TRBV2,TRBJ2-1,.,.,TGTGCCAGCAGCAGGAGCGGTGGCTCCTACAATGAGCAGTTCTTC,CASSRSGGSYNEQFF
TRBV27,TRBJ2-1,once,TRBD2,TGTGCCAGCAGTACCCTTAGCGGGGGTTTCTACAATGAGCAGTTCTTC,CASSTLSGGFYNEQFF